Listed below are T cell receptor beta chains from one sample, sequenced in a study of CD8 T cells in Susac syndrome. TCRdb passed the immunoSEQ multiplex PCR reads through MiXCR, listing each CDR3 protein once. The sample lists about 70,000 distinct CDR3 sequences; 96% were seen once. The sample taken for sequencing was CD4+ T cells from PBMCs. The receptors originated from a human donor with multiple sclerosis. Both conserved end residues are part of each CDR3. D genes are given only for firm matches. Clone size, where shown, is once, few, many, or a class for clones that have expanded.

few	TRBD1	TRBJ2-3	TRBV5-4	CASSLGGQGTDTQYF	TGTGCCAGCAGCTTGGGGGGACAGGGGACAGATACGCAGTATTTT
NA	TRBD2	TRBJ2-3	TRBV30	CAWSVPTSGATDTQYF	TGTGCCTGGAGTGTTCCGACTAGCGGGGCCACAGATACGCAGTATTTT
NA	NA	TRBJ1-5	TRBV6-5	CASSSLPSPGERQPQHF	TGTGCCAGCAGTTCCTTGCCTTCCCCGGGGGAAAGACAGCCCCAGCATTTT
NA	TRBD1	TRBJ1-1	TRBV5-8	CASSLGPYRGEAFF	TGTGCCAGCAGCTTGGGCCCGTACAGGGGTGAAGCTTTCTTT
NA	TRBD1	TRBJ2-3	TRBV12-3/TRBV12-4	CASSPGQGTDTQYF	TGTGCCAGCAGTCCGGGACAGGGAACAGATACGCAGTATTTT
NA	TRBD2	TRBJ2-7	TRBV4-1	CASSQDSSRGDEQYF	TGCGCCAGCAGCCAAGATTCCTCGCGGGGGGACGAGCAGTACTTC
NA	NA	TRBJ2-1	TRBV12-3/TRBV12-4	CASSFRGQGTNEQFF	TGTGCCAGCAGTTTCCGTGGGCAGGGGACCAATGAGCAGTTCTTC
NA	TRBD1	TRBJ1-5	TRBV4-1	CASSHKSGQGPNQPQHF	TGCGCCAGCAGCCACAAATCGGGACAGGGGCCCAATCAGCCCCAGCATTTT
NA	TRBD1	TRBJ1-4	TRBV29-1	CSVSGQGSEKLFF	TGCAGCGTATCGGGACAGGGATCTGAAAAACTGTTTTTT
NA	TRBD2	TRBJ2-5	TRBV9	CASSLRGGIPLETQYF	TGTGCCAGCAGCTTAAGGGGAGGGATTCCCTTAGAGACCCAGTACTTC
NA	NA	TRBJ2-5	TRBV5-1	CASSQRWGRRDPQETQYF	TGCGCCAGCAGCCAACGCTGGGGAAGGCGAGATCCACAAGAGACCCAGTACTTC
NA	TRBD2	TRBJ2-3	TRBV12-3/TRBV12-4	CASSRSGGTDTQYF	TGTGCCAGCAGTCGTAGCGGGGGTACAGATACGCAGTATTTT
NA	NA	TRBJ1-5	TRBV12-3/TRBV12-4	CASSLGSKQYNQPQHF	TGTGCCAGCAGTTTGGGCAGCAAGCAATACAATCAGCCCCAGCATTTT
NA	NA	TRBJ2-3	TRBV20-1	CSAIGASTDTQYF	TGCAGTGCTATTGGGGCGAGCACAGATACGCAGTATTTT